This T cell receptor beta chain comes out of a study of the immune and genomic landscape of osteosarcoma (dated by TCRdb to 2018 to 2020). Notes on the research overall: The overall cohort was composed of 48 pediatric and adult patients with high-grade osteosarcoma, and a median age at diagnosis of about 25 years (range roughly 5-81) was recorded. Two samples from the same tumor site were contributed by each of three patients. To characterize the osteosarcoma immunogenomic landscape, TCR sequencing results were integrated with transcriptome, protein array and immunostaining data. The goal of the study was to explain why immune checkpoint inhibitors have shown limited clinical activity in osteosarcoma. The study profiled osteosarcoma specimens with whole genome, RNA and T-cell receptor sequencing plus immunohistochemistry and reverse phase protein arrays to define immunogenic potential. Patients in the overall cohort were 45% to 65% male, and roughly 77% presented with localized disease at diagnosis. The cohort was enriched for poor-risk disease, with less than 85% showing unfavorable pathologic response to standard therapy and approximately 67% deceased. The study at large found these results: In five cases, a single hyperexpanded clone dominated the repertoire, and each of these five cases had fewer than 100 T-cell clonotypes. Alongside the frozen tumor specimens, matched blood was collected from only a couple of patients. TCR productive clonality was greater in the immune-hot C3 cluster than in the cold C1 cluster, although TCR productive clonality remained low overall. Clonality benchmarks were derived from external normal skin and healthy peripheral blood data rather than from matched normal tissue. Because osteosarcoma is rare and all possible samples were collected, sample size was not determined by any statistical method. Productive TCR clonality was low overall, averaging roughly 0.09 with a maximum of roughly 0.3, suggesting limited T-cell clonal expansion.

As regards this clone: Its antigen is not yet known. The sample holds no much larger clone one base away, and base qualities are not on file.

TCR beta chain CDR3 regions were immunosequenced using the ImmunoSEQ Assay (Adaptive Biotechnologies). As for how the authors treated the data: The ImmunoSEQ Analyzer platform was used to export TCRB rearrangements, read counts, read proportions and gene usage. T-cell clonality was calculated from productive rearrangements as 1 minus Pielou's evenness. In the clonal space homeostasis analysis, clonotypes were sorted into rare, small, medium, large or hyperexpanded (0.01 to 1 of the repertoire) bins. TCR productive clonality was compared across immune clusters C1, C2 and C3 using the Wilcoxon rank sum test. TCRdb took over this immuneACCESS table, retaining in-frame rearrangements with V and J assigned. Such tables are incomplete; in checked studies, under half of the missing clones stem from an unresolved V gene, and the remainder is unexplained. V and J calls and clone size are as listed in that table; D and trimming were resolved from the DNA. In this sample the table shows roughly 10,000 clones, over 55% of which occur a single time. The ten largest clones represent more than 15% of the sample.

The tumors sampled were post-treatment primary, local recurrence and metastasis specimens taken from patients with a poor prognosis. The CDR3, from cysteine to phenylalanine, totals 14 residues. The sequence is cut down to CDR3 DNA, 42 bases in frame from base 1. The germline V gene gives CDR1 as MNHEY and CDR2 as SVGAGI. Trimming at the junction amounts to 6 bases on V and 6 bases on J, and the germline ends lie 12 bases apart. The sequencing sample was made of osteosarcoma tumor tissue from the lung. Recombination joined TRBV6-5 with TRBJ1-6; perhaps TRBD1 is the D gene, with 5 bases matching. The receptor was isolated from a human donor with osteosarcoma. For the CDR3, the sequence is CASRRGALNSPLHF. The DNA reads TGTGCCAGCAGACGAGGGGCTCTTAATTCACCCCTCCACTTT.